This TCR beta chain appears in the sequencing data of a study of graft-versus-host responses after intestinal transplantation. Study background: Recipients were given multivisceral, liver-intestinal, or isolated intestinal transplants. Induction with anti-thymocyte globulin, then tacrolimus and steroids for 2 to 3 years, was given to all recipients. Study conclusions and caveats: Some GvH clones appeared in ileal mucosa or blood before recipient bone marrow. Allograft graft-versus-host to host-versus-graft clonal ratios ran high in patients with graft-donor T cell macrochimerism.

On this clone itself: Its cognate antigen is unknown.

The CDR3 contains 13 residues. Trimming took 8 bases from V and 5 from J; bases not matched to a gene: 6. The germline V gene encodes CDR1 PRHDT and CDR2 FYEKMQ (reference sequence). Only in-frame clones appear in the TCRdb table, and some are missing; sequencing was by immunoSEQ multiplex PCR. Seen here are about 97,000 clones, approximately 92% observed once, and the top ten hold around 16%. V gene TRBV13 combines with J gene TRBJ1-1; 9 bases map to TRBD1. Sequenced here: PBMCs, sampled about 440 days after intestinal transplant. This receptor was identified in a human patient who received an intestinal transplant, so some T cells may come from the graft donor. This CDR3 is CASHWGTGTEAFF. DNA of the CDR3: TGTGCCAGCCATTGGGGGACAGGGACTGAAGCTTTCTTT.